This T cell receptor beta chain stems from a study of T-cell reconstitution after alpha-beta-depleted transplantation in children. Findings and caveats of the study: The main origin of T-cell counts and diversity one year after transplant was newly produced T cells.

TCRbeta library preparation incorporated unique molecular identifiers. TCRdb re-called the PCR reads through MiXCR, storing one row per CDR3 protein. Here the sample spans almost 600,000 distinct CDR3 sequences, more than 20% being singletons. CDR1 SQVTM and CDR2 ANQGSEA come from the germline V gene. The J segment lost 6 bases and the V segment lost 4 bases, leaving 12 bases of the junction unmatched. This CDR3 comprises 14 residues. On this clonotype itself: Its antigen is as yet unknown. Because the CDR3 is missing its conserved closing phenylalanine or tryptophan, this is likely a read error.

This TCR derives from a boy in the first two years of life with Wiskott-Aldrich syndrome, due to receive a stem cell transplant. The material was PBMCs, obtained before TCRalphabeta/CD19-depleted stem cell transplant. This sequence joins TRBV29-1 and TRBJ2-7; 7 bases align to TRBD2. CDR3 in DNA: TGCAGCGTTGCTTTTTTGCGGGAGTCGCTCGAGCAGTACCTC. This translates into CSVAFLRESLEQYL.